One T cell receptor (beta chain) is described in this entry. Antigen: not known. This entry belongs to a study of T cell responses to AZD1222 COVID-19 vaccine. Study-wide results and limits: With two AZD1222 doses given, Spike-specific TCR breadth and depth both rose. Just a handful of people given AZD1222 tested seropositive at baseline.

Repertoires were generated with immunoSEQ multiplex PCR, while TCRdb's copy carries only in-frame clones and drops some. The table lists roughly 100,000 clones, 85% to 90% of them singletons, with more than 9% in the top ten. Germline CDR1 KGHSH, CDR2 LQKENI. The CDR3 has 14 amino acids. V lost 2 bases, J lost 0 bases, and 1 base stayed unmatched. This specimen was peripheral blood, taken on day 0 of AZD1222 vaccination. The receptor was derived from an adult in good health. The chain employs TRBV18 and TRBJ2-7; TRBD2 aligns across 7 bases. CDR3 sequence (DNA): TGTGCCAGCTCACCAGGCGGGAGCTCCTACGAGCAGTACTTC. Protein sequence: CASSPGGSSYEQYF.